Presented here are 10 T cell receptor beta chains from one specimen sequenced in a study of blood T cell repertoires in COVID-19. The repertoire was sequenced with immunoSEQ multiplex PCR; TCRdb's copy has only in-frame clones and lacks some. This sample has 200,000 to 250,000 clones, with 70% to 85% found just once. Sequenced input: PBMCs or T cells enriched from blood (not recorded which). Receptors originate from a woman aged 55 to 70 who had recovered from COVID-19.

This sequence joins TRBV20-1 and TRBJ2-3; 10 positions match TRBD2. The CDR3 is made up of 14 amino acids. Trimming cost V 3 bases and J 10 bases; bases outside gene matches: 10. The germline V gene has CDR1 DFQATT and CDR2 SNEGSKA (reference sequence). The CDR3 DNA is TGCAGTGCTAGTTGGCTAGCGGGAGAAATGGCGCAGTATTTT. Protein sequence: CSASWLAGEMAQYF.

This clone is a singleton in its sample. The V and J genes are TRBV19 and TRBJ1-3; 8 bases agree with TRBD1. J lost 0 bases, V lost 5 bases, and 6 bases had no gene match. CDR1 and CDR2 (germline): LNHDA, SQIVND (reference sequence). CDR3 length: 16 amino acids. As DNA, the CDR3 is TGTGCCAGTAGTGTCCACACAGGGGGCTCTGGAAACACCATATATTTT. Amino acids: CASSVHTGGSGNTIYF.

The gene calls are TRBV6-4 and TRBJ1-1, with D possibly being TRBD1 (5 bases). V lost 5 bases to trimming and J lost 1 base, with 11 bases between them. This CDR3 spans 14 amino acids. The germline CDR1 and CDR2 sequences are MRHNA and SNTAGT. The CDR3 spells CASSKGWGNTEAFF. CDR3 nucleotide sequence: TGTGCCAGCAGTAAGGGGTGGGGGAACACTGAAGCTTTCTTT.

The chain is built from TRBV7-8 and TRBJ2-1; no clear D gene. V lost 2 bases, J lost 0 bases, and 11 bases lay in between. The CDR3 sequence is 16 residues long. CDR1 is SGHVS, CDR2 FQNEAQ, per germline. The CDR3 DNA reads TGTGCCAGCAGCTTACGGGTGCCGAGCTCCTACAATGAGCAGTTCTTC. Protein product: CASSLRVPSSYNEQFF.

The chain recombines TRBV27 with TRBJ2-7; TRBD2 might be the D (6 bases). The germline V and J ends were trimmed by 3 bases and 13 bases, with 22 bases remaining between them. Per germline, CDR1 MNHEY and CDR2 SMNVEV (reference sequence). The CDR3 totals 14 residues. CDR3: CASSFGRGGRAYYF. DNA of the CDR3: TGTGCCAGCAGTTTTGGACGAGGAGGGCGAGCATACTACTTC.

The rearrangement links TRBV6-2 or TRBV6-3 to TRBJ1-1; no firm D call. CDR3 length: 15 amino acids. Trimming pared 2 bases from V and 5 bases from J, leaving 15 bases between. CDR1 and CDR2 from the germline V gene are MNHEY and SVGEGT. CDR3 amino acids: CASSYSSEDGTEAFF. The CDR3 DNA follows: TGTGCCAGCAGTTACAGCTCTGAGGATGGGACTGAAGCTTTCTTT.

There are many counts of this clone. Written as DNA, the CDR3 is TGTGCCAGTACTTTCGACGGGTACCAGCAGTTCTTC. This sequence encodes CASTFDGYQQFF. The chain recombines TRBV19 with TRBJ2-1; D remains unclear. The CDR3 contains 12 residues. Germline-derived CDR1 and CDR2 are LNHDA and SQIVND (reference sequence). With 7 bases removed from V and 11 bases from J, the gap between germline ends came to 15 bases. Looking up the rest from reference TRBV19 and TRBJ2-1 gives the full variable domain: DGGITQSPKYLFRKEGQNVTLSCEQNLNHDAMYWYRQDPGQGLRLIYYSQIVNDFQKGDIAEGYSVSREKKESFPLTVTSAQKNPTAFYLCASTFDGYQQFFGPGTRLTVL.

This rearrangement joins TRBV5-4 to TRBJ2-1; no clear D gene. V gave up 4 bases and J gave up 5 bases, with 10 bases separating them. This CDR3 has 13 residues. The germline V gene encodes CDR1 SGHNT and CDR2 YYREEE (reference sequence). The DNA of the CDR3 is TGTGCCAGCAGCCGTGACATAAACAATGAGCAGTTCTTC. Amino acids: CASSRDINNEQFF.

CDR3 DNA sequence: TGTGCCAGCAGCTACCCGGGACAGGGGATTTCAACTAATGAAAAACTGTTTTTT. Protein sequence: CASSYPGQGISTNEKLFF. The chain couples TRBV7-9 to TRBJ1-4; TRBD1 agrees at 10 bases. The CDR3 is made up of 18 amino acids. CDR1 is SEHNR, CDR2 FQNEAQ, per germline (reference sequence). Trimming cost V 4 bases and J 0 bases; bases outside gene matches: 8.

This clone was seen just once. The genes are TRBV6-2 or TRBV6-3 and TRBJ1-2; possible D gene TRBD1, 5 bases. This CDR3 contains 14 residues. V lost 7 bases and J lost 5, with 17 bases in between. Looked up from germline, CDR1 is MNHEY and CDR2 is SVGEGT. CDR3 nucleotides: TGTGCCAGCACCCCAAGGCAGGGCCCTTATGGCTACACCTTC. Translation: CASTPRQGPYGYTF.